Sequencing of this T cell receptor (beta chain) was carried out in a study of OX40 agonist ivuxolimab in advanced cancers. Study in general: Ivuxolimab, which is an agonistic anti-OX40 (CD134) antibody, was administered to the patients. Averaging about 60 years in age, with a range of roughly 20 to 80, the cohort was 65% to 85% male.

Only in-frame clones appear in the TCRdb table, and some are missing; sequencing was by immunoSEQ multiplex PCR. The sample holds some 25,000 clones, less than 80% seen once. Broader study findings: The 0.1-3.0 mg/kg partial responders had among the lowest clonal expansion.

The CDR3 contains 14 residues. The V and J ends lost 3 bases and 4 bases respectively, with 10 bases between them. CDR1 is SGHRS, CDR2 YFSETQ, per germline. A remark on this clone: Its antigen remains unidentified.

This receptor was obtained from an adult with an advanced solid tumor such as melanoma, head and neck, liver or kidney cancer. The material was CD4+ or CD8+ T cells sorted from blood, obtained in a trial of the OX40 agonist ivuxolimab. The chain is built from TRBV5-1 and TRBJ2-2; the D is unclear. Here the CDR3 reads CASSWKPGTGELFF. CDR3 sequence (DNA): TGCGCCAGCAGCTGGAAACCCGGCACCGGGGAGCTGTTTTTT. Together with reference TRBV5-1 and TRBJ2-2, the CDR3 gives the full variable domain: KAGVTQTPRYLIKTRGQQVTLSCSPISGHRSVSWYQQTPGQGLQFLFEYFSETQRNKGNFPGRFSGRQFSNSRSEMNVSTLELGDSALYLCASSWKPGTGELFFGEGSRLTVL.